The clone carrying this T cell receptor (beta chain) was counted between two and nine times. The antigen remains unidentified. Germline V gene data show CDR1 as SGHTA and CDR2 as FQGNSA. There are 15 residues in the CDR3. V lost 2 bases and J lost 6, with 16 bases in between. This sample was taken from a study of T cell repertoires in cytomegalovirus infection. Turning to the study itself: Indications came from public TCR beta signatures; they pointed to CMV infection and to a matching HLA type.

One entry per CDR3 protein results from TCRdb running MiXCR on the reads. The table records 450,000 to 550,000 distinct CDR3 sequences, roughly 43% of them present only once. Sequencing was performed on cultured PBMCs, taken from culture after CMV antigen stimulation. The V and J genes are TRBV7-2 and TRBJ1-2; possible D gene TRBD1, 5 bases. The clonotype comes from a human donor in good health (CMV status not recorded). Some clones in this sample may be carry-over from other donors' samples. CDR3 amino acids: CASSLTGTGGDGYTF. In nucleotides, the CDR3 is TGTGCCAGCAGCTTAACCGGGACGGGGGGGGATGGCTACACCTTC.